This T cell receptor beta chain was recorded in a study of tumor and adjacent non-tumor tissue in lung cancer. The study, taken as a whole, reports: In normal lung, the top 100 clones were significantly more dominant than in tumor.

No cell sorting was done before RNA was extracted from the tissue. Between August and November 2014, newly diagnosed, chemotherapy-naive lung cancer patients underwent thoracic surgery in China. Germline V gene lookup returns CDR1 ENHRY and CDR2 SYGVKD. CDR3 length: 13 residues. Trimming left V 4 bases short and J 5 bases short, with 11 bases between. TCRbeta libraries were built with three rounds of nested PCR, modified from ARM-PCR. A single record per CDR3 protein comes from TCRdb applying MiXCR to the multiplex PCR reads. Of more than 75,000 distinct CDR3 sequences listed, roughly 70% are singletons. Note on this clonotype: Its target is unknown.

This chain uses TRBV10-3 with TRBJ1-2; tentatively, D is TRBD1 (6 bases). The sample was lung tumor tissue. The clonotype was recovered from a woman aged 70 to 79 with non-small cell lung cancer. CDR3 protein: CAISGKGTYGYTF. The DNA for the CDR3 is TGTGCCATCAGTGGCAAAGGGACATATGGCTACACCTTC.